The 31 T cell receptor beta chains below were found in one sample sequenced in a study of T-cell memory formation after mild COVID-19. In TCRdb, the 5' RACE reads were re-called with MiXCR into one record per CDR3 protein. Counted here are approximately 250,000 distinct CDR3 sequences, 15% to 20% occurring once; the ten biggest clones make up around 20%. Sequencing used PBMCs or a T cell subset sorted from them (not recorded which). The receptors shown here come from a young man who had mild COVID-19 (a few samples of this study predate the infection). Cell type and time point are not known.

The rearrangement links TRBV6-5 to TRBJ1-2; D not certain. The CDR3 is made up of 16 amino acids. Per the germline V gene, CDR1 is MNHEY and CDR2 is SVGAGI. Trimming removed 0 bases at V and 4 bases at J, with 15 bases between. CDR3 protein: CASSYSGTLVGYGYTF. In DNA form, the CDR3 reads TGTGCCAGCAGTTACTCGGGCACCCTGGTGGGCTATGGCTACACCTTC.

The genes are TRBV15 and TRBJ1-1; TRBD1 matches at 8 bases. The CDR3 extends over 16 amino acids. Germline CDR1 is LNHNV and CDR2 is YYDKDF (reference sequence). With V trimmed by 1 base and J by 3 bases, 7 bases remained unmatched. Written as DNA, the CDR3 is TGTGCCACCAGCAGAGGCTACACAGGGGGGGACACTGAAGCTTTCTTT. Protein product: CATSRGYTGGDTEAFF. The whole variable domain, filled in from reference TRBV15 and TRBJ1-1, reads DAMVIQNPRYQVTQFGKPVTLSCSQTLNHNVMYWYQQKSSQAPKLLFHYYDKDFNNEADTPDNFQSRRPNTSFCFLDIRSPGLGDTAMYLCATSRGYTGGDTEAFFGQGTRLTVV.

This rearrangement joins TRBV24-1 to TRBJ2-7; TRBD2 is a possible D gene (5 bases). Deletions cut 4 bases from V and 1 base from J, with 7 bases between. CDR3 length: 13 amino acids. Germline V gives CDR1 KGHDR, CDR2 SFDVKD. The DNA for the CDR3 is TGTGCCACCAGTGAGAGGACTTCCTACGAGCAGTACTTC. Its protein product is CATSERTSYEQYF.

This clonotype was seen only a few times. The chain employs TRBV2 and TRBJ2-1; 9 positions agree with TRBD2. After removal of 5 bases from V and 5 bases from J, the junction contained 10 bases not matched to a gene. This CDR3 is 16 amino acids long. The germline CDR1 and CDR2 sequences are SNHLY and FYNNEI. CDR3 nucleotides: TGTGCCAGCAGTCAGAGGGGACTAGCTGTGGACAATGAGCAGTTCTTC. The encoded protein is CASSQRGLAVDNEQFF.

This clonotype has more than one count but fewer than ten. The rearrangement uses TRBV28 and TRBJ1-5; a weak D match, TRBD1 (6 bases). CDR1 and CDR2 from the germline V gene are MDHEN and SYDVKM. The CDR3 length is 15 residues. Trimming removed 4 bases at V and 6 bases at J, with 16 bases between. Written as DNA, the CDR3 is TGTGCCAGCAGTTACCTCACGGGGGCGGGTCAGCCCCAGCATTTT. Its translation: CASSYLTGAGQPQHF.

This clonotype has a handful of counts. This sequence joins TRBV2 and TRBJ1-1, with 8 bases identical to TRBD1. Germline values: CDR1 SNHLY, CDR2 FYNNEI. The CDR3 totals 13 residues. V shed 7 bases and J 4 bases; nucleotides not matched to a gene: 5. The CDR3, as DNA: TGTGCCAGCATTCCACAGGGGGGCACTGAAGCTTTCTTT. Translation gives CASIPQGGTEAFF.

This clonotype was recorded a few times. The rearrangement links TRBV14 to TRBJ2-1; D gene uncertain. Trimming pared 1 base from V and 8 bases from J, leaving 6 bases between. Germline V CDR1 and CDR2: SGHDN, FVKESK. The CDR3 length is 12 residues. The CDR3 sequence: CASSQVVDEQFF. Written as DNA, the CDR3 is TGTGCCAGCAGCCAAGTGGTGGATGAGCAGTTCTTC.

The chain combines TRBV18 with TRBJ1-5, with TRBD1 as a possible D gene (5 bases). Trimming shortened V by 5 bases and J by 0 bases, and 14 bases separated the two germline ends. CDR1 is KGHSH, CDR2 LQKENI, per germline. This CDR3 region has 16 residues. CDR3 nucleotide sequence: TGTGCCAGCTCATCCAGCGGGACTGATAGCAATCAGCCCCAGCATTTT. Residues: CASSSSGTDSNQPQHF.

This clonotype was counted only a few times. The chain couples TRBV5-1 to TRBJ2-7; D is perhaps TRBD2 (6 bases). Germline CDR1 reads SGHRS; CDR2 reads YFSETQ. The CDR3 contains 16 residues. V lost 0 bases to trimming and J lost 4 bases, with 17 bases between them. CDR3 region: CASSLAPGEATYEQYF. CDR3 coding DNA: TGCGCCAGCAGCTTGGCCCCGGGGGAGGCCACTTACGAGCAGTACTTC.

This clonotype showed up just a few times. V is TRBV7-9 and J is TRBJ2-7, with 7 positions matching TRBD1. J was trimmed by 6 bases and V by 6 bases; bases with no gene match: 11. Germline V CDR1 and CDR2: SEHNR, FQNEAQ (reference sequence). The CDR3 loop spans 14 amino acids. The CDR3 coding sequence is TGTGCCAGCAGTCAGGACCGGGACAGCCTCGAGCAGTACTTC. Encoded protein: CASSQDRDSLEQYF.

The chain combines TRBV9 with TRBJ1-5, with TRBD1 as a possible D gene (5 bases). V lost 6 bases and J 6 bases, leaving 19 bases between the germline ends. The CDR3 length is 15 residues. Germline V gene lookup returns CDR1 SGDLS and CDR2 YYNGEE. The CDR3 bases are TGTGCCAGCAACCTGGGACCGCGCGACGGTCAGCCCCAGCATTTT. Protein sequence: CASNLGPRDGQPQHF.

This chain uses TRBV9 with TRBJ1-6; 7 bases are shared with TRBD1. V shed 2 bases, J shed 8 bases, and the junction held 4 bases outside the gene matches. Germline assignment: CDR1 SGDLS and CDR2 YYNGEE. The CDR3 totals 14 residues. In DNA form, the CDR3 reads TGTGCCAGCAGCGTCACAGGGGAGGATTCACCCCTCCACTTT. Protein product: CASSVTGEDSPLHF.

The gene calls are TRBV7-9 and TRBJ2-1; 7 bases match TRBD1. Trimming took 5 bases from V and 7 from J; bases not matched to a gene: 11. Per the germline V gene, CDR1 is SEHNR and CDR2 is FQNEAQ (reference sequence). CDR3 size: 15 residues. The CDR3 spells CASSHPHRGENEQFF. DNA of the CDR3: TGTGCCAGCAGCCACCCCCACAGGGGCGAGAATGAGCAGTTCTTC.

The V and J genes are TRBV15 and TRBJ1-1; D is possibly TRBD1 (6 bases). Germline V gives CDR1 LNHNV, CDR2 YYDKDF (reference sequence). The CDR3 extends over 14 amino acids. V dropped 3 bases and J dropped 7 bases, with 15 bases sitting between them. The CDR3 loop is CATSSRQERDEAFF. The CDR3 DNA is TGTGCCACCAGCAGTAGACAGGAGAGGGATGAAGCTTTCTTT.

This clonotype was seen more than once but under ten times. J is TRBJ2-1 and V is TRBV4-1; TRBD2 aligns across 12 bases. The germline V gene has CDR1 MGHRA and CDR2 YSYEKL. The CDR3 sequence is 17 residues long. The trim removed 4 bases at V and 9 bases at J, leaving 13 bases unmatched. CDR3 region: CASSPPGGLAGGGEQFF. In DNA, the CDR3 is TGCGCCAGCAGCCCCCCTGGGGGTCTAGCGGGGGGGGGTGAGCAGTTCTTC.

This clonotype appeared a few times. This chain uses TRBV5-1 with TRBJ1-1; D possibly corresponds to TRBD1 (5 bases). The CDR3 totals 14 residues. Germline V CDR1 and CDR2: SGHRS, YFSETQ. The ends were cut back, 0 bases at V and 7 bases at J, with 13 bases in the middle. This CDR3 is CASSLERAGREAFF. CDR3 DNA: TGCGCCAGCAGCTTGGAACGGGCGGGGCGTGAAGCTTTCTTT.

For the CDR3, the DNA is TGCAGTGCTAGAGCTCCCGGGGCCGGGGAGCTGTTTTTT. It specifies CSARAPGAGELFF. This chain joins TRBV20-1 and TRBJ2-2, with a tentative D call TRBD2 (5 bases). Trimming left V 1 base short and J 6 bases short, with 9 bases between. Germline V gives CDR1 DFQATT, CDR2 SNEGSKA (reference sequence). The CDR3 spans 13 residues.

This clonotype has a handful of counts. V usage is TRBV7-2 and J usage is TRBJ2-1, with no clear D. Germline CDR1 SGHTA, CDR2 FQGNSA. Trimming removed 5 bases at V and 9 bases at J, with 8 bases between. The length of the CDR3 is 11 residues. The CDR3 DNA is TGTGCCAGCAGCACCATAAGTGAGCAGTTCTTC. Encoded protein: CASSTISEQFF.

CDR3 protein: CASTARQGGTGELFF. The CDR3 bases are TGTGCCAGCACCGCGCGACAGGGGGGCACCGGGGAGCTGTTTTTT. The chain employs TRBV7-6 and TRBJ2-2, with 9 bases matching TRBD1. This CDR3 is 15 amino acids long. Germline values: CDR1 SGHVS, CDR2 FNYEAQ. Trimming took 7 bases from V and 4 from J; bases not matched to a gene: 7.

In DNA form, the CDR3 reads TGTGCCAGCTCACCAGGACTAGCCGGCTATGGCTACACCTTC. Its translation is CASSPGLAGYGYTF. The rearrangement uses TRBV18 and TRBJ1-2, with D hard to call. Germline loops: CDR1 KGHSH, CDR2 LQKENI. The V gene lost 2 bases and the J gene lost 4 bases, with 11 bases spanning the gap. The CDR3 sequence is 14 residues long. The full variable domain, its missing parts supplied by reference TRBV18 and TRBJ1-2, is NAGVMQNPRHLVRRRGQEARLRCSPMKGHSHVYWYRQLPEEGLKFMVYLQKENIIDESGMPKERFSAEFPKEGPSILRIQQVVRGDSAAYFCASSPGLAGYGYTFGSGTRLTVV.

The CDR3 bases are TGCGCCAGCAGGGACTCAGGGGACGCCTACGAGCAGTACTTC. Translated: CASRDSGDAYEQYF. This chain uses TRBV4-1 with TRBJ2-7; D is perhaps TRBD1 (6 bases). The CDR3 runs to 14 residues. V lost 6 bases, J lost 2 bases, and 14 bases lay in between. Per the germline V gene, CDR1 is MGHRA and CDR2 is YSYEKL.

The chain joins TRBV7-2 to TRBJ2-5; the match to TRBD2 covers 10 bases. CDR3 size: 16 residues. The V segment lost 4 bases and the J segment 4 bases; nucleotides outside the gene matches: 9. Germline V gives CDR1 SGHTA, CDR2 FQGNSA. The CDR3 DNA reads as TGTGCCAGCAGCTACCAGGGTGTAGCGGGGGGAGAGACCCAGTACTTC. Protein sequence: CASSYQGVAGGETQYF. Full variable domain (rest looked up from reference TRBV7-2 and TRBJ2-5): GAGVSQSPSNKVTEKGKDVELRCDPISGHTALYWYRQSLGQGLEFLIYFQGNSAPDKSGLPSDRFSAERTGGSVSTLTIQRTQQEDSAVYLCASSYQGVAGGETQYFGPGTRLLVL.

This sequence joins TRBV20-1 and TRBJ1-5, with TRBD1 matching over 7 bases. This CDR3 comprises 16 residues. V gave up 2 bases and J gave up 1 base; unmatched junction bases: 8. CDR1 and CDR2 (germline): DFQATT, SNEGSKA (reference sequence). CDR3 sequence: CSARHRQGTSNQPQHF. The CDR3 DNA sequence: TGCAGTGCTAGACATCGACAGGGTACGAGCAATCAGCCCCAGCATTTT.

This clonotype was found a few times. J is TRBJ2-1 and V is TRBV2; no clear D gene. V lost 2 bases and J 8 bases, leaving 10 bases between the germline ends. Germline CDR1 and CDR2: SNHLY and FYNNEI. The CDR3 has 13 residues. CDR3 sequence (DNA): TGTGCCAGCAGTGAACAGGACGGTGATGAGCAGTTCTTC. Amino acids: CASSEQDGDEQFF.

The chain uses TRBV7-2 and TRBJ1-2; 7 bases map to TRBD1. This CDR3 spans 15 amino acids. Germline assignment: CDR1 SGHTA and CDR2 FQGNSA. V gave up 5 bases and J gave up 4 bases; unmatched junction bases: 10. CDR3 residues: CASSASQGVGYGYTF. The CDR3 DNA reads as TGTGCCAGCAGCGCCAGCCAGGGGGTGGGCTATGGCTACACCTTC.

V usage is TRBV5-1 and J usage is TRBJ1-6; D is unresolved. Germline V gives CDR1 SGHRS, CDR2 YFSETQ. V was clipped by 1 base and J by 8 bases, with 10 bases between them. The CDR3 totals 14 residues. CDR3 sequence: CASSLSGSDSPLHF. The CDR3 nucleotides read TGCGCCAGCAGCTTGTCGGGGTCCGATTCACCCCTCCACTTT.

A few counts support this clonotype. The rearrangement uses TRBV20-1 and TRBJ2-7; D remains ambiguous. Trimming pared 3 bases from V and 2 bases from J, leaving 14 bases between. The CDR3 runs 14 residues. CDR1 is DFQATT, CDR2 SNEGSKA, per germline (reference sequence). CDR3 protein: CSASPSGRPYEQYF. The CDR3 region has the DNA TGCAGTGCTAGCCCGTCAGGCCGTCCCTACGAGCAGTACTTC.

Here the CDR3 reads CASSFAGGTYGYTF. CDR3 sequence (DNA): TGTGCCAGCAGTTTTGCAGGGGGCACGTATGGCTACACCTTC. The chain uses TRBV27 and TRBJ1-2, with 8 bases that match TRBD1. Germline trimming cut 3 bases from V and 5 bases from J; bases unmatched to any gene: 5. This CDR3 has 14 residues. Germline V gene lookup returns CDR1 MNHEY and CDR2 SMNVEV (reference sequence).

The chain recombines TRBV30 with TRBJ1-4; 7 bases agree with TRBD1. Per the germline V gene, CDR1 is GTSNPN and CDR2 is SVGIG (reference sequence). The CDR3 is 14 amino acids. V dropped 2 bases and J dropped 8; count of bases not matched to a gene: 8. The CDR3 loop reads CAWSSWQGGEKLFF. DNA for the CDR3: TGTGCCTGGAGTTCATGGCAGGGGGGAGAAAAACTGTTTTTT.

In this sample, this clonotype turned up a few times. This sequence joins TRBV7-2 and TRBJ2-5; D not resolved. CDR3 size: 12 residues. The V end was cut by 5 bases, the J end by 4 bases, with 8 bases between. Germline CDR1 SGHTA, CDR2 FQGNSA. CDR3 protein: CASSTLRETQYF. As DNA, the CDR3 is TGTGCCAGCAGCACCCTAAGAGAGACCCAGTACTTC.

J is TRBJ2-3 and V is TRBV6-6; 12 positions match TRBD2. CDR1 is MNHNY, CDR2 SVGAGI, per germline (reference sequence). The V and J ends lost 4 bases and 5 bases, in that order; junction bases with no gene match: 4. CDR3 size: 15 residues. CDR3 in DNA: TGTGCCAGCAGTTGGGGACTAGCGGGTGGAGATACGCAGTATTTT. This gives the protein CASSWGLAGGDTQYF.